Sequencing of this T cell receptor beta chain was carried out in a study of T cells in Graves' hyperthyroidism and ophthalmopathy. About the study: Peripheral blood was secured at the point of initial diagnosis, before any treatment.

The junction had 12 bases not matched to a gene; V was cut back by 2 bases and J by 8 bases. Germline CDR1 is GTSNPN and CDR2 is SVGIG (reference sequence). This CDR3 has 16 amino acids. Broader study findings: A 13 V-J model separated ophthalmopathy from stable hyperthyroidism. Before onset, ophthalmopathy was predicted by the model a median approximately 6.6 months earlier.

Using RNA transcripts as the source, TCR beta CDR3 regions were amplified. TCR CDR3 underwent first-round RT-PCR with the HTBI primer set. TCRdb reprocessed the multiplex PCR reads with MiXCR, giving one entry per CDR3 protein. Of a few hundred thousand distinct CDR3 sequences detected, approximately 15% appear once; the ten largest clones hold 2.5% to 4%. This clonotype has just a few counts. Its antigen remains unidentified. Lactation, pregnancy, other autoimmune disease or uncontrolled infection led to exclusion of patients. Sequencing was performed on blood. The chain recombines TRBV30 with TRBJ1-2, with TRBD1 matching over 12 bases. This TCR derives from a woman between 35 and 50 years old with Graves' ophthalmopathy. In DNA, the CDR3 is TGTGCCTGGAGTCCCTCGCAGGGACAGGGGGCGGGGGGCTACACCTTC. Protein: CAWSPSQGQGAGGYTF.